This T cell receptor beta chain emerged from a study of shared clonotypes between healthy human individuals. Findings and caveats of the study: Estimated richness values were generally larger in naive subsets than in memory subsets.

Per the original data handling: ImmunoSEQ junction-only sequences lacked quality scores, so their filtering differed. This table comes from immunoSEQ multiplex PCR, and its TCRdb copy is limited to in-frame clones, with some not included. Clonal size and the V and J genes are those of that table, whereas D and trimming came from the DNA. The sample records about 2.3 million clones, just over 90% being singletons. On this clone: Its antigen is not known.

The material sequenced was naive CD4+ T cells from PBMCs. Subset described: CD45RA+ positively selected. This receptor was obtained from a man between 18 and 29 years old in good health. Some clones in this sample may be carry-over from other donors' samples.

The CDR3 loop reads CASSLEAGPRETQYF. CDR3 sequence (DNA): TGCGCCAGCAGCTTGGAGGCAGGCCCCCGGGAGACCCAGTACTTC. This chain links TRBV5-1 with TRBJ2-5; unclear D gene. CDR1 and CDR2 (germline): SGHRS, YFSETQ. The CDR3 is made up of 15 amino acids. Trimming left V 0 bases short and J 5 bases short, with 14 bases between.